Below are 28 T cell receptor beta chains sequenced from a single sample in a study of blood T cells in healthy people across ages. A second PCR of about 6 to 11 cycles used a sample-barcoded 5' primer and a J-beta primer mix. TCRdb re-derived calls from the 5' RACE reads in MiXCR, one entry per CDR3 protein. The sample consists of 1.5 million to 2 million distinct CDR3 sequences, 49% of them appearing once. The sample consisted of blood. These receptors came from a woman in her 40s in good health.

The CDR3 DNA reads TGCGCCAGCAGCTCAGGACGGGCCCTTAGCAATGAAAAACTGTTTTTT. It codes for CASSSGRALSNEKLFF. J is TRBJ1-4 and V is TRBV5-1; the D is unclear. CDR3 length: 16 residues. V lost 3 bases and J 5 bases, leaving 17 bases between the germline ends. Germline V gives CDR1 SGHRS, CDR2 YFSETQ.

This clonotype was counted once. This rearrangement joins TRBV5-1 to TRBJ2-5; D could derive from TRBD1 or TRBD2 (5 bases each). The CDR3 has 15 residues. Per germline, CDR1 SGHRS and CDR2 YFSETQ. The V end lost 0 bases, the J end lost 4 bases, and 13 bases lay between the germline ends. The CDR3: CASSLDLGDIETQYF. DNA for the CDR3: TGCGCCAGCAGCTTGGATTTGGGGGATATAGAGACCCAGTACTTC.

This chain links TRBV6-5 with TRBJ2-1, with 12 bases identical to TRBD1. CDR1 is MNHEY and CDR2 is SVGAGI in the germline V gene. This CDR3 has 16 residues. After removal of 6 bases from V and 2 bases from J, the junction contained 5 bases not matched to a gene. In nucleotides, the CDR3 is TGTGCCAGCAGGTCCGGGACAGGGGGCACCTACAATGAGCAGTTCTTC. Translating it yields CASRSGTGGTYNEQFF.

The chain uses TRBV27 and TRBJ2-5, with 7 nucleotides matching TRBD2. Germline CDR1 is MNHEY and CDR2 is SMNVEV (reference sequence). This CDR3 is 14 amino acids long. The J segment lost 5 bases and the V segment lost 3 bases, leaving 6 bases of the junction unmatched. The CDR3 spells CASSFRGVRETQYF. Here the CDR3 DNA reads TGTGCCAGCAGTTTTCGGGGGGTCCGGGAGACCCAGTACTTC.

This clonotype was counted a single time. V usage is TRBV21-1 and J usage is TRBJ2-7; TRBD1, the D gene given by the table, was not confirmed from the DNA. The DNA matches TRBJ2-5 better at its end, which makes the J call doubtful. TRBV21-1 is recorded as a pseudogene. This CDR3 has 17 amino acids. The CDR3 region is CASSIGGKVSPWETQYF. The DNA for the CDR3 is TGTGCCAGCAGCATAGGCGGAAAGGTATCCCCCTGGGAGACCCAGTACTTC.

The chain couples TRBV21-1 to TRBJ2-1; no DNA check was done on the table's D call, TRBD1. TRBV21-1 corresponds to a pseudogene. The CDR3 is made up of 16 amino acids. The DNA for the CDR3 is TGTGCCAGCAGCCCCCAAGGGGGGGGAACCCCCAATGAGCAGTTCTTC. The encoded protein is CASSPQGGGTPNEQFF.

The sample holds a few counts of this clonotype. This chain joins TRBV28 and TRBJ1-4, with D tentatively TRBD1 (5 bases). The CDR3 covers 15 residues. Looked up from germline, CDR1 is MDHEN and CDR2 is SYDVKM. V was clipped by 6 bases and J by 2 bases, with 13 bases between them. CDR3 protein: CASRRAGITNEKLFF. The DNA for the CDR3 is TGTGCCAGCAGAAGGGCAGGGATCACTAATGAAAAACTGTTTTTT.

The V and J genes are TRBV21-1 and TRBJ1-2; the table assigns TRBD1, which was not confirmed against the DNA. TRBV21-1 is shown as a pseudogene. CDR3 length: 14 amino acids. The CDR3 sequence: CASSKELRGYGYTF. The CDR3 DNA reads TGTGCCAGCAGCAAAGAGCTCAGGGGATACGGCTACACCTTC.

A few counts support this clonotype. The gene calls are TRBV7-2 and TRBJ1-2, with D possibly being TRBD1 (6 bases). The CDR3 runs to 14 residues. Germline V gene lookup returns CDR1 SGHTA and CDR2 FQGNSA. The V end was cut by 1 base, the J end by 8 bases, with 14 bases between. CDR3 coding DNA: TGTGCCAGCAGCTTAGGGCAGGGGCCTCGAGGCTACACCTTC. Amino acids: CASSLGQGPRGYTF.

This clonotype was picked up a small number of times. The V call is TRBV6-1, the J call TRBJ2-7; TRBD1 or TRBD2 may be the D gene (6 bases each). Per the germline V gene, CDR1 is MNHNS and CDR2 is SASEGT. The CDR3 extends over 16 amino acids. The V end lost 0 bases, the J end lost 0 bases, and 12 bases lay between the germline ends. The CDR3 sequence is CASSEAGGPGSYEQYF. For the CDR3, the DNA is TGTGCCAGCAGTGAAGCGGGGGGCCCAGGCTCCTACGAGCAGTACTTC.

As for this clonotype: This may be a read error, as it is one base from a much larger clone. The rearrangement uses TRBV29-1 and TRBJ2-4; D not certain. The V gene lost 7 bases and the J gene lost 5 bases, with 15 bases spanning the gap. Germline V gene lookup returns CDR1 SQVTM and CDR2 ANQGSEA. The length of the CDR3 is 13 residues. Written as DNA, the CDR3 is TGCAGCGCCTCACCAAGAAAGGAAAACATTCAGTACTTC. This sequence encodes CSASPRKENIQYF.

This chain links TRBV29-1 with TRBJ2-7; D gene ambiguous. Germline CDR1 reads SQVTM; CDR2 reads ANQGSEA. There are 15 residues in the CDR3. The CDR3 DNA reads as TGCATTGTTTACCCCATTGATGGGCAGGTCTACGAGCAGTACTTC. It yields the protein CIVYPIDGQVYEQYF.

Worth noting for this clonotype: This sequence may be a read error, since a much larger clone differs from it by one base. This sequence joins TRBV29-1 and TRBJ2-5, with a weak D call TRBD2 (6 bases). The germline gives CDR1 SQVTM, CDR2 ANQGSEA. CDR3 length: 13 amino acids. CDR3 in DNA: TGCAGCGGTGAATGGGGGGTCGAAGAGACCCAGTACTTC. Protein product: CSGEWGVEETQYF. Full variable domain (rest looked up from reference TRBV29-1 and TRBJ2-5): SAVISQKPSRDICQRGTSLTIQCQVDSQVTMMFWYRQQPGQSLTLIATANQGSEATYESGFVIDKFPISRPNLTFSTLTVSNMSPEDSSIYLCSGEWGVEETQYFGPGTRLLVL.

The chain combines TRBV6-6 with TRBJ2-4, with a tentative D call TRBD2 (5 bases). Germline CDR1 MNHNY, CDR2 SVGAGI (reference sequence). CDR3 size: 13 residues. V dropped 7 bases and J dropped 14 bases, with 21 bases sitting between them. CDR3 in amino acids: CASTYGSAGLEYF. In DNA, the CDR3 is TGTGCCAGCACCTATGGGAGTGCCGGGCTGGAGTACTTC.

The chain couples TRBV7-2 to TRBJ2-4, with a possible D match to TRBD1 (6 bases). Trimming removed 5 bases from V and 13 bases from J, with 21 bases in between. Germline V gene data show CDR1 as SGHTA and CDR2 as FQGNSA. The CDR3 spans 14 residues. The CDR3 DNA sequence: TGTGCCAGCAGCAGGGACACCTTAACCTACAAGCAGTACTTC. Its translation is CASSRDTLTYKQYF.

The V and J genes are TRBV10-3 and TRBJ2-5; a possible D gene is TRBD2 (5 bases). The J call may not be correct, given that the DNA end is closer to TRBJ2-7. The CDR3 is made up of 13 amino acids. Germline CDR1 ENHRY, CDR2 SYGVKD. The CDR3 DNA sequence: TGTGCCATCAGTGAAGAGGACTTCCCCGAGCAGTACTTC. Its protein is CAISEEDFPEQYF.

This clonotype appeared a few times. The genes are TRBV5-1 and TRBJ2-7, with 8 positions matching TRBD2. V was pared by 1 base and J by 2 bases, with 5 bases of the junction left unmatched. CDR3 length: 15 amino acids. In germline, CDR1 is SGHRS, CDR2 YFSETQ. The chain's CDR3 is CASSLISGSTYEQYF. CDR3 coding DNA: TGCGCCAGCAGCTTGATAAGCGGGAGTACCTACGAGCAGTACTTC.

This chain joins TRBV20-1 and TRBJ1-6; TRBD1 matches 7 bases. Germline V lookup: CDR1 DFQATT, CDR2 SNEGSKA (reference sequence). The CDR3 is made up of 14 amino acids. The CDR3 DNA reads TGCAGCGGAGAAAGGGACAGTTTTAATTCACCCCTCCACTTT. It codes for CSGERDSFNSPLHF.

The V call is TRBV18, the J call TRBJ2-1, with TRBD2 as a possible D gene (6 bases). This CDR3 region has 13 residues. Germline lookup yields CDR1 KGHSH and CDR2 LQKENI. Between the trimmed V and J ends, which lost 3 bases and 9 bases, there was a span of 12 bases. The CDR3 spells CASSPGGKSEQFF. The DNA for the CDR3 is TGTGCCAGCTCACCGGGGGGTAAAAGTGAGCAGTTCTTC.

This clonotype was seen only a few times. The chain couples TRBV14 to TRBJ1-1, with 8 bases that match TRBD1. The V gene end was trimmed by 6 bases and the J gene end by 3 bases; junction bases not matched to a gene: 3. CDR1 and CDR2 from the germline V gene are SGHDN and FVKESK. This CDR3 spans 13 amino acids. CDR3 nucleotide sequence: TGTGCCAGCAGGAAACAGGGGGACACTGAAGCTTTCTTT. This encodes CASRKQGDTEAFF.

This chain uses TRBV7-2 with TRBJ1-1; D not resolved. The ends were cut back, 1 base at V and 8 bases at J, with 11 bases in the middle. This CDR3 is 13 amino acids long. Germline V gene data show CDR1 as SGHTA and CDR2 as FQGNSA. In DNA form, the CDR3 reads TGTGCCAGCAGCTTAGTAGGCCGGAGGGAAGCTTTCTTT. This sequence encodes CASSLVGRREAFF.

This chain uses TRBV5-1 with TRBJ1-1, with D perhaps TRBD1 (6 bases). The V and J ends lost 1 base and 1 base respectively, with 11 bases between them. CDR1 SGHRS and CDR2 YFSETQ come from the germline V gene. This CDR3 spans 15 amino acids. The CDR3 DNA is TGCGCCAGCAGCTTGTTAGGGACATCGAACACTGAAGCTTTCTTT. Residues: CASSLLGTSNTEAFF.

In this sample, this clonotype turned up a few times. This chain connects TRBV29-1 to TRBJ2-1; TRBD2 might be the D (6 bases). The CDR3 covers 14 residues. V shed 6 bases and J shed 2 bases, with 14 bases lying between them. Germline V gene sequence: CDR1 SQVTM, CDR2 ANQGSEA. In DNA form, the CDR3 reads TGCAGCGTACGCGTGGCGGGGACCTACAATGAGCAGTTCTTC. Protein sequence: CSVRVAGTYNEQFF.

In this sample, this clonotype turned up a few times. The chain joins TRBV7-8 to TRBJ2-7; D uncertain. The CDR3 has 15 residues. Germline V lookup: CDR1 SGHVS, CDR2 FQNEAQ. V lost 5 bases and J lost 0, with 14 bases in between. CDR3 protein: CASSRTDGPSYEQYF. CDR3 nucleotide sequence: TGTGCCAGCAGCCGCACGGACGGACCCTCCTACGAGCAGTACTTC.

The V and J genes are TRBV6-2 or TRBV6-3 and TRBJ2-7; TRBD1 matches 7 bases. V shed 6 bases and J 0 bases; nucleotides not matched to a gene: 5. Germline V lookup: CDR1 MNHEY, CDR2 SVGEGT. The CDR3 sequence is 14 residues long. The CDR3 sequence is CASRSDRSSYEQYF. The CDR3 DNA sequence: TGTGCCAGCAGGTCGGACAGGTCCTCCTACGAGCAGTACTTC.

The chain is built from TRBV9 and TRBJ1-2; perhaps TRBD1 as D (6 bases). The CDR3 sequence is 20 residues long. V lost 4 bases and J lost 4, with 32 bases in between. CDR1 SGDLS and CDR2 YYNGEE come from the germline V gene. CDR3 protein: CASSPRGWWGAEIARYGYTF. The CDR3 nucleotides read TGTGCCAGCAGCCCCCGGGGTTGGTGGGGGGCCGAGATCGCACGCTATGGCTACACCTTC.

DNA of the CDR3: TGTGCCAGCAGTGAACCGGGGACAGGGGTTCGGGGCTACACCTTC. This sequence encodes CASSEPGTGVRGYTF. The genes are TRBV25-1 and TRBJ1-2, with 10 bases lining up with TRBD1. Germline CDR1 and CDR2: MGHDK and SYGVNS. CDR3 length equals 15 residues. V dropped 2 bases and J dropped 8; count of bases not matched to a gene: 8.

The sample holds one count of this clonotype. The CDR3, as DNA: TGTGCCAGCAGTCCGCCGGGACAACCGAACACTGAAGCTTTCTTT. This translates into CASSPPGQPNTEAFF. This sequence joins TRBV6-2 or TRBV6-3 and TRBJ1-1, with D maybe TRBD1 (6 bases). The CDR3 sequence is 15 residues long. Trimming cost V 5 bases and J 1 base, with 14 bases left between them. In germline, CDR1 is MNHEY, CDR2 SVGEGT.